The present TCR beta chain was sequenced within a study of T cell responses to AZD1222 COVID-19 vaccine (dated by TCRdb to about 2021). Broadly, across the study: TCR sequencing covered 230 or so trial participants: 200 to 220 given two doses of AZD1222 and some 25 given two doses of MenACWY control vaccine. Enrollment into the trials was organized by age into subgroups of 18-55, 56-69 and 70-plus years, and those subgroups contained about 150, 27 and 61 TCR-sequenced participants, respectively.

The full study reports these points: Because no day 14 peak-response samples were available, repertoires were characterized only after the peak T cell response. Conclusions about previously exposed vaccinees are limited because only six or seven AZD1222 recipients were SARS-CoV-2 seropositive at baseline. Reportedly, almost half of the unique spike-specific TCRs recognized epitopes lying outside the regions that are mutated in the B.1.351 and B.1.1.7 variants. Participants were mostly white British and included more females than males, and it was suggested by the authors that clonal diversity may have been underestimated. In the small 56-69-year group, the increase in depth fell short of significance, most likely because of low power. Spike-specific TCR breadth and depth rose significantly after two AZD1222 doses compared with day 0 and with MenACWY recipients. CD4 TCRs associated with the vaccine covered the entire spike protein, and the dominant responses were in regions 160-218 and 743-854.

A remark on this clone: This receptor's antigen is unknown. No base quality values were provided; no much bigger clone lies one nucleotide off.

The CDR3 regions of human TCRbeta chains were subjected to immunosequencing. In the source study's methods: Repertoire TCRs were matched against a reference library of SARS-CoV-2-specific TCRs generated with the MIRA antigen-specificity platform. Breadth was defined as the fraction of unique TCRs that were SARS-CoV-2-associated, and depth was defined as the fraction of total T cells that were SARS-CoV-2-associated. Each spike-specific TCR was assigned to its reactive spike region and to a CD4 or CD8 class using the MIRA data. Log10-transformed breadth and depth values were compared by one-way ANOVA with Sidak's multiple comparisons tests. TCRdb's version of the immuneACCESS table is confined to in-frame rearrangements and falls short of the full clone set. An unresolved V gene accounts for under half of the shortfall where checked; the remainder is of unknown origin. Clone size and the V and J calls come from that table; the DNA yielded D and trimming. The sample table contains approximately 170,000 clones; only one count was recorded for around 85% of them. Approximately 0.97% of the sample goes to the ten largest clones.

The time point label on this specimen signifies: about 28 days (+/-7) after the second vaccine dose. Because spike-specific TCR depth and breadth did not differ between the two schedules, AZD1222 recipients who got a second dose at roughly 4 weeks were pooled with those who got a second dose at roughly 12 weeks. Vaccinee samples came from UK trials COV001 and COV002, including a single-blind randomized controlled phase 2/3 trial of AZD1222 (ChAdOx1 nCoV-19) in healthy adults. Trial participant PBMC samples were collected at day 0 and day 28 after the second dose for TCRbeta chain sequencing. This clonotype originated in an adult who received the AZD1222 COVID-19 vaccine. The sequenced sample was peripheral blood, obtained 28 days after the second AZD1222 dose.

The sequenced DNA: TGTGCCAGCAGTTCAATAGGGAAGAACACTGAAGCTTTCTTT. It translates as CASSSIGKNTEAFF. The rearrangement joined TRBV6-5 to TRBJ1-1, with the D gene uncertain. V and J lose 4 bases and 1 base, and a span of 10 bases separates them. CDR1 and CDR2, looked up from the germline V gene, are MNHEY and SVGAGI. The CDR3 starts with the cysteine, ends with the phenylalanine, and has 14 residues. Here the CDR3 DNA is all that survives: 42 bases in frame from base 1.